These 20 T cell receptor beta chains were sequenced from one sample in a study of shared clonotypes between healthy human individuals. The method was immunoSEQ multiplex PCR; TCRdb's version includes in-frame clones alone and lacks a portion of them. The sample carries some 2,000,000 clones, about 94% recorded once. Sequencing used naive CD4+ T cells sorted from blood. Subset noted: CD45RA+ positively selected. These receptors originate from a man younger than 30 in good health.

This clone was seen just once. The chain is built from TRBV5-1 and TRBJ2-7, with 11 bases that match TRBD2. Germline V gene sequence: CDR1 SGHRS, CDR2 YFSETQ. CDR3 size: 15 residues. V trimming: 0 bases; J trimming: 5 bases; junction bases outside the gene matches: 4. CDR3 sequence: CASSLALAGGHEQYF. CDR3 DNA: TGCGCCAGCAGCTTGGCCCTAGCGGGAGGCCACGAGCAGTACTTC.

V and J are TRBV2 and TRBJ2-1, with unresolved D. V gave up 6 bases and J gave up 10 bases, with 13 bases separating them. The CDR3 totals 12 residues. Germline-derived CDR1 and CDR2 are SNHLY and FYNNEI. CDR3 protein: CASRSGLGEQFF. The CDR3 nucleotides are TGTGCCAGCAGGTCCGGGCTCGGGGAGCAGTTCTTC.

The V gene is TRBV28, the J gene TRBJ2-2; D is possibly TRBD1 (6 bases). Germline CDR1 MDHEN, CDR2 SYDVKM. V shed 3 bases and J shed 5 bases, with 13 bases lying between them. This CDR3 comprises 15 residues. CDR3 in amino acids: CASSFRDRKTGELFF. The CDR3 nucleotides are TGTGCCAGCAGTTTTAGAGACAGGAAGACCGGGGAGCTGTTTTTT.

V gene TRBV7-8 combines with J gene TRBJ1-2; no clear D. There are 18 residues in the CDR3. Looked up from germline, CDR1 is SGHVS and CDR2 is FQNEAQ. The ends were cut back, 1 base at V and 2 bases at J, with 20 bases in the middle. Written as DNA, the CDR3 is TGTGCCAGCAGCTTAGTAAGATTGGCCGGGGATTCCAACTATGGCTACACCTTC. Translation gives CASSLVRLAGDSNYGYTF.

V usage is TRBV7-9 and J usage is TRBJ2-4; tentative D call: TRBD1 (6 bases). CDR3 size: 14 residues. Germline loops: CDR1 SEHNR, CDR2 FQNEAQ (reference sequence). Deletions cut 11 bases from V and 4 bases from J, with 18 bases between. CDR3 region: CAGSPDSMKNIQYF. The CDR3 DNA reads TGTGCCGGGTCCCCGGACAGTATGAAAAACATTCAGTACTTC.

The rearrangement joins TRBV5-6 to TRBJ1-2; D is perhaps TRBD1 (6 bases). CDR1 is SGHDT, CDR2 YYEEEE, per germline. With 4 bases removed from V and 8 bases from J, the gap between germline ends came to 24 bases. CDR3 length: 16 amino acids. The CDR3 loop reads CASSGDRDMKAWGYTF. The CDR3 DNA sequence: TGTGCCAGCAGCGGAGACCGGGACATGAAGGCGTGGGGCTACACCTTC.

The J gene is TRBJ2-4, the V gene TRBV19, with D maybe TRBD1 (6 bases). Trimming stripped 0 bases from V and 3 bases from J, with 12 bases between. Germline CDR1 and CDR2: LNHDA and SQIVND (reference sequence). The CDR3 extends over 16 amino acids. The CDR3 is CASSIEWGQGKNIQYF. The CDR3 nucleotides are TGTGCCAGTAGTATAGAGTGGGGGCAAGGCAAAAACATTCAGTACTTC.

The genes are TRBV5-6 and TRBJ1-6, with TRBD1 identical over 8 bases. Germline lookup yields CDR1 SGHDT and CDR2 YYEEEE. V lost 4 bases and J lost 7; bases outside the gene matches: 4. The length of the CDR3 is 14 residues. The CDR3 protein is CASSGTGANSPLHF. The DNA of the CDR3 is TGTGCCAGCAGCGGGACAGGTGCAAATTCACCCCTCCACTTT.

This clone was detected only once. In DNA, the CDR3 is TGTGCCAGTAGTATGCGGGGCCAAAGCACAGATACGCAGTATTTT. It encodes CASSMRGQSTDTQYF. This chain links TRBV19 with TRBJ2-3; tentatively, D is TRBD2 (6 bases). The CDR3 runs 15 residues. The germline V and J ends were trimmed by 3 bases and 0 bases, with 10 bases remaining between them. Germline V gives CDR1 LNHDA, CDR2 SQIVND (reference sequence).

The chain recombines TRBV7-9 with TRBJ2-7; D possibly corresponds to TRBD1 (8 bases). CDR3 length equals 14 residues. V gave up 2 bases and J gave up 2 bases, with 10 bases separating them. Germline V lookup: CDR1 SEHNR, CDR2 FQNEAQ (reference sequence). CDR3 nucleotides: TGTGCCAGCAGCTTAACAGGGGGGGCCTACGAGCAGTACTTC. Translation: CASSLTGGAYEQYF.

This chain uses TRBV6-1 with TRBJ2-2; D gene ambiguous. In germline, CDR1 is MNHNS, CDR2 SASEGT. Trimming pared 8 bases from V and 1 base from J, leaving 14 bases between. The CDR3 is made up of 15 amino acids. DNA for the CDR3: TGTGCCAGCCACACGCCGACGGTGAACACCGGGGAGCTGTTTTTT. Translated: CASHTPTVNTGELFF.

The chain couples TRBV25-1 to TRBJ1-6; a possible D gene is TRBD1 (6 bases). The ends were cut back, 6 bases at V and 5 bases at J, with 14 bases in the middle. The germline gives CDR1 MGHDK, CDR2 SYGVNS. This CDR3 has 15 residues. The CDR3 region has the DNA TGTGCCAGCAGGAAATCGACAGGCGATAATTCACCCCTCCACTTT. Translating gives CASRKSTGDNSPLHF.

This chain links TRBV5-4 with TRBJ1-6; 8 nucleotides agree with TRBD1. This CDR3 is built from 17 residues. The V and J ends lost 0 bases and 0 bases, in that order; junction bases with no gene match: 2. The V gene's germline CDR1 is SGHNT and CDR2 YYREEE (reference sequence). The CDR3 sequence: CASSLATGGSYNSPLHF. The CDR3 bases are TGTGCCAGCAGCTTGGCAACAGGGGGCTCCTATAATTCACCCCTCCACTTT.

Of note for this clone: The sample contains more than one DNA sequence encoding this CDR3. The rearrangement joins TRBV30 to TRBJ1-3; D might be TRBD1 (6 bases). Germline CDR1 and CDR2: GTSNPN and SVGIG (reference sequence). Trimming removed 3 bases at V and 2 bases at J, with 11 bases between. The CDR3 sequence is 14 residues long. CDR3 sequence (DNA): TGTGCCTGGAGCCCAACAGGGACTGGAAACACCATATATTTT. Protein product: CAWSPTGTGNTIYF.

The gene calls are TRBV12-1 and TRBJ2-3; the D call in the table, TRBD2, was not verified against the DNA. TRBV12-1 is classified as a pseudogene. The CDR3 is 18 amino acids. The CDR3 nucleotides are TGTGCCAGCCACCCGGGTACAGCGGGAGTCGGAGGCACAGATACGCAGTATTTT. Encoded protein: CASHPGTAGVGGTDTQYF.

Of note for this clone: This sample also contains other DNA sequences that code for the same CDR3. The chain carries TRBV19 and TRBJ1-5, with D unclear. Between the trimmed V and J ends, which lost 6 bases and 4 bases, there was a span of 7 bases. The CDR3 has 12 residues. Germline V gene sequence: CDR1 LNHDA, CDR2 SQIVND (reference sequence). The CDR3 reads CASSNRNQPQHF. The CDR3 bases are TGTGCCAGTAGCAACCGAAATCAGCCCCAGCATTTT.

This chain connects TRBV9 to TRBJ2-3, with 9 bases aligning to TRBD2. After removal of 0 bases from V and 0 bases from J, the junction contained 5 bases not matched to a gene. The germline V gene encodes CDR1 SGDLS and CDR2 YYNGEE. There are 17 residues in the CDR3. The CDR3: CASSVGSSGVSTDTQYF. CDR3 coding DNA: TGTGCCAGCAGCGTAGGGTCTAGCGGGGTAAGCACAGATACGCAGTATTTT.

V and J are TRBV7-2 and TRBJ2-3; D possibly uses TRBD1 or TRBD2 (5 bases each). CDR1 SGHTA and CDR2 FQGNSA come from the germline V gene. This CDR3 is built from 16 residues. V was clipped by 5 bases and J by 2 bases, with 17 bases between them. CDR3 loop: CASSLGDRQYTDTQYF. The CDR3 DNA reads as TGTGCCAGCAGCCTGGGAGACAGACAATACACAGATACGCAGTATTTT.

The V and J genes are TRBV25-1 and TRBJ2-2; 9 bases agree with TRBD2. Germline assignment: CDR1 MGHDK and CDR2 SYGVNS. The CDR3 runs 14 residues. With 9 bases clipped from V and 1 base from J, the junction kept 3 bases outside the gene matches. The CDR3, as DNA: TGTGCCAGTCATAGCGGGAGGAACACCGGGGAGCTGTTTTTT. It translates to CASHSGRNTGELFF.

The DNA of the CDR3 is TGTGCCAGCAGTTTGGCGGGATTGGGGGAAAAACTGTTTTTT. It is translated as CASSLAGLGEKLFF. The V and J genes are TRBV27 and TRBJ1-4; no firm D call. Trimming shortened V by 3 bases and J by 8 bases, and 13 bases separated the two germline ends. CDR1 MNHEY and CDR2 SMNVEV come from the germline V gene (reference sequence). CDR3 length equals 14 residues.